Listed here are 32 T cell receptor beta chains from one sample, sequenced in a study of blood T cell repertoires in COVID-19. Clones were sequenced by immunoSEQ multiplex PCR, and TCRdb holds only the in-frame ones, with some missing. The table lists some 42,000 clones, about nine tenths of them singletons. Input material: peripheral blood. Receptors originate from a human donor in a cohort sampled during active COVID-19.

In its sample, this clone was seen once. CDR3 bases: TGTGCCAGCTCACAAACAGGGTGGGAGGAAAAACTGTTTTTT. Protein sequence: CASSQTGWEEKLFF. The chain combines TRBV18 with TRBJ1-4; a weak D match, TRBD1 (6 bases). Germline loops: CDR1 KGHSH, CDR2 LQKENI. The V end lost 4 bases, the J end lost 8 bases, and 14 bases lay between the germline ends. This CDR3 has 14 amino acids. The variable domain in full, completed from reference TRBV18 and TRBJ1-4, reads NAGVMQNPRHLVRRRGQEARLRCSPMKGHSHVYWYRQLPEEGLKFMVYLQKENIIDESGMPKERFSAEFPKEGPSILRIQQVVRGDSAAYFCASSQTGWEEKLFFGSGTQLSVL.

This clone was seen only a few times. The chain recombines TRBV29-1 with TRBJ2-5; D possibly corresponds to TRBD1 (5 bases). The CDR3 loop spans 14 amino acids. Looked up from germline, CDR1 is SQVTM and CDR2 is ANQGSEA. Deletions cut 6 bases from V and 5 bases from J, with 19 bases between. This CDR3 is CSVERREFEETQYF. CDR3 bases: TGCAGCGTGGAACGCAGGGAATTCGAGGAGACCCAGTACTTC.

This clone was counted between two and nine times. The gene calls are TRBV7-2 and TRBJ1-6, with 7 bases aligning to TRBD1. CDR3 size: 16 residues. Germline assignment: CDR1 SGHTA and CDR2 FQGNSA. The V gene end was trimmed by 3 bases and the J gene end by 4 bases; junction bases not matched to a gene: 6. CDR3 region: CASSFDRVPYNSPLHF. The CDR3 coding sequence is TGTGCCAGCAGCTTCGACAGGGTCCCTTATAATTCACCCCTCCACTTT.

CDR3 region: CASTREGRVNQPQHF. In DNA, the CDR3 is TGTGCCAGTACCCGGGAGGGCCGGGTCAATCAGCCCCAGCATTTT. This chain joins TRBV19 and TRBJ1-5; the D is unclear. Germline CDR1 LNHDA, CDR2 SQIVND (reference sequence). V lost 7 bases and J lost 3, with 16 bases in between. The CDR3 has 15 amino acids.

This clone has just one count. V and J are TRBV18 and TRBJ2-7; 9 positions match TRBD1. Germline CDR1 and CDR2: KGHSH and LQKENI. There are 16 residues in the CDR3. With 6 bases clipped from V and 5 bases from J, the junction kept 14 bases outside the gene matches. The CDR3, as DNA: TGTGCCAGCTCGCTGCTCCAACCGGGACAGGGTAACGAGCAGTACTTC. It yields the protein CASSLLQPGQGNEQYF.

The chain links TRBV21-1 to TRBJ1-4. TRBV21-1 is classified as a pseudogene. This CDR3 has 15 amino acids. CDR3 DNA: TGTGCCAGCAGCAAAGCGCTTAGGGGAGGAGAAAAACTGTTTTTT. This sequence encodes CASSKALRGGEKLFF.

The V call is TRBV4-2, the J call TRBJ1-4; 8 bases are a match to TRBD1. This CDR3 contains 17 residues. The V gene's germline CDR1 is LGHNA and CDR2 YNFKEQ. J gave up 7 bases and V 0 bases, and 10 bases lay outside the gene matches. The CDR3 here is CASSQDHRTGFGEKLFF. The CDR3 nucleotides are TGTGCCAGCAGCCAAGATCATAGGACAGGGTTCGGTGAAAAACTGTTTTTT.

The gene calls are TRBV5-6 and TRBJ2-7, with TRBD2 as a possible D gene (6 bases). The ends were cut back, 4 bases at V and 7 bases at J, with 15 bases in the middle. Germline values: CDR1 SGHDT, CDR2 YYEEEE. CDR3 size: 13 residues. For the CDR3, the DNA is TGTGCCAGCAGCACTGAGGCGGGGAGTGAGCAGTACTTC. Translation: CASSTEAGSEQYF.

The chain joins TRBV7-8 to TRBJ1-1, with no clear D. The CDR3 is made up of 11 amino acids. The ends were cut back, 5 bases at V and 5 bases at J, with 6 bases in the middle. Germline V gives CDR1 SGHVS, CDR2 FQNEAQ. The CDR3 DNA reads as TGTGCCAGCAGCCCCCATACTGAAGCTTTCTTT. It yields the protein CASSPHTEAFF.

This chain uses TRBV6-2 or TRBV6-3 with TRBJ1-5; D uncertain. V was pared by 4 bases and J by 10 bases, with 17 bases between. The CDR3 consists of 14 residues. Germline CDR1 reads MNHEY; CDR2 reads SVGEGT. The CDR3 coding sequence is TGTGCCAGCAGTTTCCCCGGGTCATCTACACCCCAGCATTTT. This gives the protein CASSFPGSSTPQHF.

V and J are TRBV19 and TRBJ1-1; a possible D gene is TRBD1 (6 bases). The CDR3 extends over 13 amino acids. The germline CDR1 and CDR2 sequences are LNHDA and SQIVND (reference sequence). V gave up 9 bases and J gave up 1 base, with 12 bases separating them. This chain's CDR3 is CASVAGANTEAFF. CDR3 DNA sequence: TGTGCCAGCGTGGCGGGGGCGAACACTGAAGCTTTCTTT.

The gene calls are TRBV5-6 and TRBJ1-2; TRBD1 agrees at 7 bases. The germline V gene encodes CDR1 SGHDT and CDR2 YYEEEE. J was trimmed by 4 bases and V by 4 bases; bases with no gene match: 10. CDR3 length equals 15 residues. CDR3 sequence (DNA): TGTGCCAGCAGCATACAACAGGGGTATGCCTATGGCTACACCTTC. Translating it yields CASSIQQGYAYGYTF.

This chain uses TRBV2 with TRBJ1-5, with D possibly TRBD1 on 6 matching bases. CDR1 and CDR2 (germline): SNHLY, FYNNEI. There are 13 residues in the CDR3. The V gene lost 6 bases and the J gene lost 7 bases, with 13 bases spanning the gap. Here the CDR3 reads CASSSRGDQPQHF. The DNA for the CDR3 is TGTGCCAGCAGCTCCAGGGGTGACCAGCCCCAGCATTTT.

The gene calls are TRBV4-1 and TRBJ1-2, with 9 bases identical to TRBD1. The ends lost 4 bases at V and 6 bases at J; junction bases unmatched: 15. This CDR3 contains 17 residues. In germline, CDR1 is MGHRA, CDR2 YSYEKL. The CDR3 here is CASSLSRTGTGLDGYTF. CDR3 in DNA: TGCGCCAGCAGCCTATCCCGAACCGGGACAGGGCTCGATGGCTACACCTTC.

The chain recombines TRBV7-6 with TRBJ2-7, with TRBD2 as a possible D gene (6 bases). V was shortened by 5 bases and J by 3 bases, with 8 bases between the two germline ends. This CDR3 comprises 12 residues. In germline, CDR1 is SGHVS, CDR2 FNYEAQ. The CDR3 is CASSPGSYEQYF. DNA of the CDR3: TGTGCCAGCAGCCCCGGGAGCTACGAGCAGTACTTC. Using reference TRBV7-6 and TRBJ2-7 for the parts outside the CDR3, the full variable domain is GAGVSQSPRYKVTKRGQDVALRCDPISGHVSLYWYRQALGQGPEFLTYFNYEAQQDKSGLPNDRFSAERPEGSISTLTIQRTEQRDSAMYRCASSPGSYEQYFGPGTRLTVT.

The chain carries TRBV3-1 (or the pseudogene TRBV3-2) and TRBJ1-2; weak D call: TRBD1 (5 bases). The CDR3 is made up of 16 amino acids. Germline V gene sequence: CDR1 LGHDT, CDR2 YNNKEL (reference sequence). V was trimmed by 0 bases and J by 4 bases, leaving 15 bases between them. As DNA, the CDR3 is TGTGCCAGCAGCCAAGACCGGACCGCCCAGGGCTATGGCTACACCTTC. As protein: CASSQDRTAQGYGYTF.

This chain connects TRBV12-3 or TRBV12-4 to TRBJ1-1; D is unclear. Trimming removed 9 bases at V and 11 bases at J, with 16 bases between. This CDR3 contains 11 residues. The CDR3 spells CASSGLSGAFF. DNA of the CDR3: TGTGCCAGTTCCGGACTTAGCGGGGCTTTCTTT.

The gene calls are TRBV5-1 and TRBJ1-2; TRBD1 matches at 9 bases. Losses at the gene ends were 1 base for V and 4 bases for J; bases not matched to a gene: 8. Germline V gene lookup returns CDR1 SGHRS and CDR2 YFSETQ. The CDR3 spans 16 residues. The DNA for the CDR3 is TGCGCCAGCAGCTTGTTACCGGGACAGGGTGCCTATGGCTACACCTTC. Translated, it gives CASSLLPGQGAYGYTF.

This chain joins TRBV11-2 and TRBJ1-3; D not resolved. The CDR3 sequence is 17 residues long. Germline V gene sequence: CDR1 SGHAT, CDR2 FQNNGV. V gave up 0 bases and J gave up 0 bases, with 12 bases separating them. The CDR3 spells CASSLDRAGNSGNTIYF. Here the CDR3 DNA reads TGTGCCAGCAGCTTAGATCGAGCGGGAAACTCTGGAAACACCATATATTTT.

This chain uses TRBV3-1 (or the pseudogene TRBV3-2) with TRBJ1-2, with 9 bases fitting TRBD1. CDR3 length equals 15 residues. Looked up from germline, CDR1 is LGHDT and CDR2 is YNNKEL (reference sequence). Germline trimming cut 1 base from V and 8 bases from J; bases unmatched to any gene: 8. Here the CDR3 DNA reads TGTGCCAGCAGCCAAGGGTCCGGGACAGGGAAAGGCTACACCTTC. Its protein is CASSQGSGTGKGYTF.

The chain carries TRBV18 and TRBJ2-6, with a weak D call TRBD2 (5 bases). Trimming left V 2 bases short and J 4 bases short, with 15 bases between. The CDR3 is 17 amino acids. CDR1 is KGHSH and CDR2 is LQKENI in the germline V gene. CDR3 protein: CASSPWYRGSGANVLTF. CDR3 DNA sequence: TGTGCCAGCTCACCATGGTATCGAGGGAGCGGGGCCAACGTCCTGACTTTC.

This clone was seen once. The V gene is TRBV4-2, the J gene TRBJ1-2, with TRBD1 matching over 7 bases. The CDR3 contains 17 residues. Per the germline V gene, CDR1 is LGHNA and CDR2 is YNFKEQ. Trimming cost V 0 bases and J 6 bases; bases outside gene matches: 13. The CDR3 sequence is CASSQDSGQAPYNGYTF. The CDR3, as DNA: TGTGCCAGCAGCCAAGATTCAGGACAGGCACCCTATAATGGCTACACCTTC.

A note on this clone: At one end the junction does not follow the germline gene, possibly because of a read error. V gene TRBV11-2 combines with J gene TRBJ2-2, with 7 positions matching TRBD1. From germline, CDR1 is SGHAT and CDR2 FQNNGV. This CDR3 has 16 amino acids. The CDR3 sequence is CASSSNRGPKTGELFF. CDR3 bases: TGTGCCAGCAGCTCTAACAGGGGCCCGAAGACCGGGGAGCTGTTTTTT.

This chain joins TRBV11-2 and TRBJ2-7; 7 bases match TRBD1. This CDR3 region has 13 residues. Trimming cost V 5 bases and J 4 bases; bases outside gene matches: 5. CDR1 is SGHAT and CDR2 is FQNNGV in the germline V gene. DNA of the CDR3: TGTGCCAGCAGCACCGGACAGGAATACGAGCAGTACTTC. Its translation: CASSTGQEYEQYF.

The chain employs TRBV6-6 and TRBJ2-7, with D perhaps TRBD2 (5 bases). CDR1 and CDR2 (germline): MNHNY, SVGAGI (reference sequence). V dropped 1 base and J dropped 3 bases, with 13 bases sitting between them. This CDR3 contains 15 residues. In DNA, the CDR3 is TGTGCCAGCAGTTACTTGGGAGCTGGAGACTACGAGCAGTACTTC. Translating gives CASSYLGAGDYEQYF.

The chain links TRBV6-1 to TRBJ1-3; D not resolved. CDR3 length equals 15 residues. Germline V gene lookup returns CDR1 MNHNS and CDR2 SASEGT. The V end was cut by 2 bases, the J end by 0 bases, with 8 bases between. The CDR3 loop reads CASSESHSSGNTIYF. The CDR3 coding sequence is TGTGCCAGCAGTGAATCCCACAGCTCTGGAAACACCATATATTTT.

The rearrangement links TRBV6-2 or TRBV6-3 to TRBJ2-7; unclear D gene. The CDR3 totals 14 residues. With 5 bases removed from V and 0 bases from J, the gap between germline ends came to 11 bases. The germline gives CDR1 MNHEY, CDR2 SVGEGT. CDR3 sequence reads: CASSNPGISYEQYF. The DNA of the CDR3 is TGTGCCAGCAGTAACCCAGGCATCTCCTACGAGCAGTACTTC.

The J gene is TRBJ1-5, the V gene TRBV7-8; 12 bases map to TRBD1. V was clipped by 3 bases and J by 2 bases; unmatched bases: 17. The CDR3 has 21 amino acids. Germline CDR1 reads SGHVS; CDR2 reads FQNEAQ. The CDR3 loop reads CASSLFDMKGQGAMGNQPQHF. CDR3 DNA: TGTGCCAGCAGCTTGTTCGACATGAAGGGACAGGGGGCTATGGGCAATCAGCCCCAGCATTTT. The full variable domain, its missing parts supplied by reference TRBV7-8 and TRBJ1-5, is GAGVSQSPRYKVAKRGQDVALRCDPISGHVSLFWYQQALGQGPEFLTYFQNEAQLDKSGLPSDRFFAERPEGSVSTLKIQRTQQEDSAVYLCASSLFDMKGQGAMGNQPQHFGDGTRLSIL.

The V gene is TRBV5-1, the J gene TRBJ1-5, with D tentatively TRBD1 (5 bases). This CDR3 comprises 15 residues. The germline gives CDR1 SGHRS, CDR2 YFSETQ. V gave up 1 base and J gave up 0 bases, with 8 bases separating them. The CDR3 region is CASSLRGDSNQPQHF. The CDR3 DNA sequence: TGCGCCAGCAGCTTGCGGGGGGATAGCAATCAGCCCCAGCATTTT.

This clone was seen only a few times. The genes are TRBV2 and TRBJ1-2, with TRBD1 matching 7 bases. Germline assignment: CDR1 SNHLY and CDR2 FYNNEI. CDR3 length: 13 residues. V shed 6 bases and J 6 bases; nucleotides not matched to a gene: 7. CDR3 bases: TGTGCCAGCAGAGCCACCGGGACAGATGGCTACACCTTC. Protein: CASRATGTDGYTF.

V is TRBV19 and J is TRBJ1-5; D possibly corresponds to TRBD1 (5 bases). This CDR3 has 17 amino acids. Deletions cut 4 bases from V and 2 bases from J, with 18 bases between. CDR1 and CDR2 from the germline V gene are LNHDA and SQIVND (reference sequence). The CDR3 nucleotides read TGTGCCAGTAGTACCCCATCAGGGTTGACGGGCAATCAGCCCCAGCATTTT. This sequence encodes CASSTPSGLTGNQPQHF.

This chain links TRBV5-1 with TRBJ1-3, with 9 bases fitting TRBD1. The germline V gene encodes CDR1 SGHRS and CDR2 YFSETQ. CDR3 length: 19 amino acids. Unmatched junction bases numbered 12, after V lost 0 bases and J lost 2 bases. CDR3 sequence: CASSLAGTGINQAGNTIYF. In DNA, the CDR3 is TGCGCCAGCAGCTTGGCCGGGACAGGGATCAATCAGGCTGGAAACACCATATATTTT.